The subject of this entry is one TCR beta chain. What antigen it recognizes has not been identified. The data were obtained in a study of GPR56 and killer-like receptors on CD4 memory cells (dated by TCRdb to the late 2010s). Turning to the overall study: The study proposed that the stepwise gain of KLRB1, KLRG1, GPR56 and finally KLRF1 marks human CD4+ memory T-cell differentiation and cytokine production potential. Healthy blood donors in the study were described as age-matched to the liver disease patients, whose median age was 68 years. Broader findings and caveats from the paper: TCR repertoires overlapped especially between the late populations 4 and 5, and partly population 3. Diversity and similarity analyses were restricted to the 100 most expanded clones per population rather than full repertoires. Clones dominating late populations 4 and 5 were also found in early populations 1 and 2, which the authors took as evidence for linear differentiation. Low clonal frequency was observed in the marker-negative population, and a progressive increase in clonal frequency, with a corresponding decrease in TCRbeta diversity, was observed along the proposed pathway.

Five KLR/GPR56-defined CD4+ populations were enriched by fluorescence-activated cell sorting before TCRbeta sequencing. To test a linear memory differentiation pathway, TCRbeta repertoires were sequenced from five CD4+ T-cell subsets defined by expression of KLRB1, KLRG1, GPR56 and KLRF1. TCR-sequenced cells came from peripheral blood of healthy control individuals, reported as five donors in the TCRbeta analysis figure. The researchers collected heparinized peripheral blood and processed every sample within one hour of retrieval. To isolate peripheral blood mononuclear cells, blood was diluted 1:2 in PBS and put through Biocoll density gradient centrifugation at room temperature. CD4+ T cells were enriched from freshly isolated PBMCs by magnetic sorting with anti-CD4 MicroBeads before flow sorting. A BD FACSAria II was used to sort CD4+ T cells, enriched from the PBMCs of healthy donors, according to marker expression. Surface staining used anti-KLRB1 clone 191B8, anti-KLRF1 clone 4A4.D10 and anti-KLRG1 clone REA261 antibodies from Miltenyi Biotec.

CDR1 and CDR2 were assigned from the germline V gene as ENHRY and SYGVKD. The CDR3 sequence holds 14 residues, the cysteine and phenylalanine included. Only the protein is on record. This sample was sequenced with an Illumina HiSeq 2500. The recombined TCRbeta locus was amplified by a previously published PCR protocol to build sequencing libraries. Per the authors' processing: Reads whose average quality score was below 30 were removed, and the reads that remained were processed with IMSEQ. Vbeta gene, Jbeta gene and CDR3 amino acid sequence were used to define clonotypes. Repertoire overlap between populations was quantified with the Morisita-Horn index computed on the top 100 expanded clones. Renyi diversity profiles calculated on the top 100 expanded clones were used to assess clonal diversity. TCRdb reprocessed the reads into one record per CDR3 protein sequence, lacking DNA. TCRdb's processing, not the authors' own work, is the source of the V and J calls. The table for this sample records 850 to 1,300 distinct CDR3 sequences. The top ten hold 27% of the sample.

The sample comprised memory CD4+ T cells from blood. The receptor's source is a human donor in good health. The chain was built from TRBV10-3 and TRBJ1-1; checking the TCRdb D call of TRBD1 is not possible without DNA. The CDR3 reads as follows: CAISEGTGATEAFF.